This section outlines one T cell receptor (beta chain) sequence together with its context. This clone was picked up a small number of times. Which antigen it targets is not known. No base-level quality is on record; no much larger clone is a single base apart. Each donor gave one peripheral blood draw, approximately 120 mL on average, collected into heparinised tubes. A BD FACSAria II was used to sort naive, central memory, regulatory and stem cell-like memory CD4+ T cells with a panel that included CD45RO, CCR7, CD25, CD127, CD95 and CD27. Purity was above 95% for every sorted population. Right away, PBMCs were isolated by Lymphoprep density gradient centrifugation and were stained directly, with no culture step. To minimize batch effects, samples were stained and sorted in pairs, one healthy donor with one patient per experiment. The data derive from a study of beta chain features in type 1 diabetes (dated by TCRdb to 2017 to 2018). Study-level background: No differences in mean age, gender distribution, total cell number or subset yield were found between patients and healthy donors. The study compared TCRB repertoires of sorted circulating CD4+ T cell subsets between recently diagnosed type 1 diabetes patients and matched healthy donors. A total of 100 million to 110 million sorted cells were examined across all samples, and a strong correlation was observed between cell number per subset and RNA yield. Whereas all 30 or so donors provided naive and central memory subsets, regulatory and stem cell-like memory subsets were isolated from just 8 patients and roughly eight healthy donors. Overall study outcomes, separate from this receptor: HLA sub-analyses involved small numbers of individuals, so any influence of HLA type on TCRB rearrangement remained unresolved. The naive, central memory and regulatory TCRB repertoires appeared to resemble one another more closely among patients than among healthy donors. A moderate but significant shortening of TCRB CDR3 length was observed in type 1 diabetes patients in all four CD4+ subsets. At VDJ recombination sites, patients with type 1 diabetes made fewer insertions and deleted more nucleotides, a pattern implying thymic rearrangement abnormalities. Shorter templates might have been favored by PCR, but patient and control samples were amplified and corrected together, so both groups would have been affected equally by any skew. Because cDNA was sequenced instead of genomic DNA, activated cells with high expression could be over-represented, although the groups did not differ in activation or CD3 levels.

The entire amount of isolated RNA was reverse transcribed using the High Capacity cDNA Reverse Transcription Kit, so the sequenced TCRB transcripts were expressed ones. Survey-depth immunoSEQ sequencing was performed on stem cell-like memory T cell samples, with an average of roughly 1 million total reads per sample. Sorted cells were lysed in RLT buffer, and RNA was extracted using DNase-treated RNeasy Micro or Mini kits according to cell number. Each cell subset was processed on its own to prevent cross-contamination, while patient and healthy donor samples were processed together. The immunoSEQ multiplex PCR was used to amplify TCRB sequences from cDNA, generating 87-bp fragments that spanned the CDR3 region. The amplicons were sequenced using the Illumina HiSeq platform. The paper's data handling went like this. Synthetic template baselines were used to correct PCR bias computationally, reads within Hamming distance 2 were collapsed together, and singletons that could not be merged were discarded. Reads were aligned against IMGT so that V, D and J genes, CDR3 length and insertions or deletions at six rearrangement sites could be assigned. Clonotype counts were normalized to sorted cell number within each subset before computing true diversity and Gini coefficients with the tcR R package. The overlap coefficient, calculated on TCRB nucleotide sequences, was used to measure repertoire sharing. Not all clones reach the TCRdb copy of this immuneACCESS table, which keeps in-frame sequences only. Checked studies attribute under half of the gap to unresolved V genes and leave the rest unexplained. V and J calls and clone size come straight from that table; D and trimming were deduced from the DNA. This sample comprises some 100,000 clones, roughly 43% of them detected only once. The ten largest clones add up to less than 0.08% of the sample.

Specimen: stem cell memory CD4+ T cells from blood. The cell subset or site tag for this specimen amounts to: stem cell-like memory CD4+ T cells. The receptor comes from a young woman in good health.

The CDR3: CAWSVQGVQPQHF. In nucleotide form, the sequence is TGTGCCTGGAGTGTACAGGGCGTTCAGCCCCAGCATTTT. Here the chain combines TRBV30 and TRBJ1-5; the D gene is perhaps TRBD1, from 6 matching bases. The germline V gene (reference sequence) sets CDR1 to GTSNPN and CDR2 to SVGIG. The CDR3 contains 13 residues, cysteine and phenylalanine counted. Only the CDR3 DNA is retained, 39 bases long and in frame from the first base. Between the V and J ends, shortened by 0 bases and 6 bases respectively, the junction contains 9 bases.